The 30 T cell receptor beta chains below were found in one sample sequenced in a study of blood T cell repertoires in COVID-19. The method was immunoSEQ multiplex PCR; TCRdb's version includes in-frame clones alone and lacks a portion of them. The table shows around 250,000 clones, with approximately 90% occurring only once. Sequences were obtained from PBMCs or T cells enriched from blood (not recorded which). These receptors originate from a young woman with acute COVID-19.

This chain links TRBV24-1 with TRBJ2-1, with TRBD2 matching 8 bases. CDR3 size: 14 residues. Trimming took 4 bases from V and 3 from J; bases not matched to a gene: 1. Per germline, CDR1 KGHDR and CDR2 SFDVKD. The CDR3 loop reads CATSDSGSYNEQFF. Written as DNA, the CDR3 is TGTGCCACCAGTGACAGCGGGAGCTACAATGAGCAGTTCTTC.

The chain recombines TRBV23-1 with TRBJ2-1; maybe TRBD1 (6 bases). TRBV23-1 is identified as an open reading frame with a role that is uncertain. The CDR3 is 17 residues long. V lost 0 bases and J lost 0, with 12 bases in between. The CDR3 DNA sequence: TGCGCCAGCAGTCAATCAGAGGGGGAGAGCTCCTACAATGAGCAGTTCTTC. Its translation is CASSQSEGESSYNEQFF.

V gene TRBV19 combines with J gene TRBJ2-6; D possibly corresponds to TRBD1 (6 bases). The CDR3 is 17 residues long. Germline V CDR1 and CDR2: LNHDA, SQIVND (reference sequence). V was pared by 4 bases and J by 4 bases, with 17 bases between. The CDR3 coding sequence is TGTGCCAGTAGTACCCCTACGGCAGGGGCCGGGGCCAACGTCCTGACTTTC. Its translation: CASSTPTAGAGANVLTF.

This clone has more than one count but fewer than ten. This chain uses TRBV4-2 with TRBJ2-1; tentative D call: TRBD1 (5 bases). V lost 4 bases and J 5 bases, leaving 15 bases between the germline ends. The CDR3 covers 15 residues. In germline, CDR1 is LGHNA, CDR2 YNFKEQ. In DNA form, the CDR3 reads TGTGCCAGCAGCCGGGGCAGGGCTGGGGACAATGAGCAGTTCTTC. It translates to CASSRGRAGDNEQFF.

This chain uses TRBV29-1 with TRBJ2-7, with 9 bases lining up with TRBD2. The germline V gene has CDR1 SQVTM and CDR2 ANQGSEA. CDR3 length: 13 amino acids. Trimming took 6 bases from V and 6 from J; bases not matched to a gene: 9. This chain's CDR3 is CSVIAGGPSEQYF. The CDR3 region has the DNA TGCAGCGTAATCGCGGGAGGGCCGTCCGAGCAGTACTTC.

The genes are TRBV3-1 (or the pseudogene TRBV3-2) and TRBJ2-7; D is perhaps TRBD2 (5 bases). The CDR3 sequence is 14 residues long. CDR1 LGHDT and CDR2 YNNKEL come from the germline V gene (reference sequence). V lost 4 bases and J 3 bases, leaving 13 bases between the germline ends. Written as DNA, the CDR3 is TGTGCCAGCAGCCTTGGACTGGTAAACTACGAGCAGTACTTC. This sequence encodes CASSLGLVNYEQYF.

V and J are TRBV6-5 and TRBJ2-1; tentative D call: TRBD2 (6 bases). The V end was cut by 10 bases, the J end by 11 bases, with 24 bases between. The CDR3 covers 14 residues. Per germline, CDR1 MNHEY and CDR2 SVGAGI. CDR3 in amino acids: CATKLATLTGKQFF. As DNA, the CDR3 is TGTGCCACCAAGCTAGCGACCCTTACTGGGAAGCAGTTCTTC.

The sample holds one count of this clone. The chain has TRBV4-2 and TRBJ2-7, with TRBD2 matching over 10 bases. The trim removed 0 bases at V and 3 bases at J, leaving 8 bases unmatched. The CDR3 is 17 residues long. Germline CDR1 LGHNA, CDR2 YNFKEQ. The CDR3: CASSQDSLLAGNYEQYF. The CDR3 DNA reads as TGTGCCAGCAGCCAAGATTCCCTACTAGCGGGGAACTACGAGCAGTACTTC.

The chain is built from TRBV19 and TRBJ2-1; D remains ambiguous. CDR3 length equals 14 residues. Per the germline V gene, CDR1 is LNHDA and CDR2 is SQIVND (reference sequence). Trimming left V 1 base short and J 8 bases short, with 12 bases between. CDR3 loop: CASSIGIGEHEQFF. The DNA of the CDR3 is TGTGCCAGTAGTATAGGGATAGGAGAGCATGAGCAGTTCTTC.

The chain has TRBV27 and TRBJ2-7; TRBD1 might be the D (6 bases). CDR3 size: 15 residues. V lost 3 bases, J lost 4 bases, and 16 bases lay in between. The germline V gene has CDR1 MNHEY and CDR2 SMNVEV (reference sequence). The CDR3 is CASSFTGSALYEQYF. The DNA for the CDR3 is TGTGCCAGCAGTTTTACAGGGTCGGCCCTTTACGAGCAGTACTTC.

The chain joins TRBV7-9 to TRBJ2-7; possible D gene TRBD2, 6 bases. In germline, CDR1 is SEHNR, CDR2 FQNEAQ (reference sequence). The V end was cut by 3 bases, the J end by 5 bases, with 26 bases between. This CDR3 region has 18 residues. The CDR3: CASSFPKSASATAHEQYF. For the CDR3, the DNA is TGTGCCAGCAGCTTCCCGAAAAGCGCTAGCGCGACCGCCCACGAGCAGTACTTC.

V gene TRBV14 combines with J gene TRBJ2-7; D might be TRBD2 (6 bases). This CDR3 comprises 13 residues. Trimming cost V 4 bases and J 8 bases, with 15 bases left between them. Germline CDR1 reads SGHDN; CDR2 reads FVKESK. CDR3 region: CASSPSAREKQYF. CDR3 nucleotide sequence: TGTGCCAGCAGCCCCTCGGCGCGGGAAAAGCAGTACTTC.

The chain is built from TRBV6-2 or TRBV6-3 and TRBJ1-5; no clear D. The V and J ends lost 1 base and 7 bases respectively, with 14 bases between them. Germline V gene data show CDR1 as MNHEY and CDR2 as SVGEGT. This CDR3 contains 15 residues. In DNA, the CDR3 is TGTGCCAGCAGTTACTTCGGTTTCGAGCTGCAGCCCCAGCATTTT. This translates into CASSYFGFELQPQHF.

The V and J genes are TRBV21-1 and TRBJ2-1; TRBD1, as called in the table, went unchecked against the DNA. TRBV21-1 is noted as a pseudogene. The CDR3 contains 15 residues. The DNA of the CDR3 is TGTGCCAGCAGCAAAGGAGGTCAGGGGTACAATGAGCAGTTCTTC. Encoded protein: CASSKGGQGYNEQFF.

As for this clone: One junction end disagrees with the germline gene, perhaps due to a read error. The rearrangement links TRBV28 to TRBJ2-7; 13 bases map to TRBD2. CDR1 and CDR2 (germline): MDHEN, SYDVKM. This CDR3 has 15 residues. The CDR3 nucleotides are TGTGCCAGCAGTTCCGGACTAGCGGGAGTAGCGGTCGTTCTTTTC. This codes for CASSSGLAGVAVVLF.

This rearrangement joins TRBV28 to TRBJ1-6; D remains ambiguous. Trimming left V 7 bases short and J 8 bases short, with 9 bases between. This CDR3 region has 12 residues. Germline V gene lookup returns CDR1 MDHEN and CDR2 SYDVKM. CDR3 DNA: TGTGCCAGCACCGGGTATGATTCACCCCTCCACTTT. The encoded protein is CASTGYDSPLHF.

This chain uses TRBV9 with TRBJ1-1; D is unresolved. Germline V lookup: CDR1 SGDLS, CDR2 YYNGEE. Trimming shortened V by 0 bases and J by 9 bases, and 12 bases separated the two germline ends. The CDR3 contains 13 residues. Written as DNA, the CDR3 is TGTGCCAGCAGCGTAGGAGGGCTGAGCAAAGCTTTCTTT. Residues: CASSVGGLSKAFF.

V gene TRBV3-1 (or the pseudogene TRBV3-2) combines with J gene TRBJ1-2; D is possibly TRBD1 (6 bases). Germline V gene data show CDR1 as LGHDT and CDR2 as YNNKEL (reference sequence). The V end was cut by 0 bases, the J end by 6 bases, with 8 bases between. The CDR3 length is 13 residues. The DNA of the CDR3 is TGTGCCAGCAGCCAAGATGGGGGCCATGGCTACACCTTC. The encoded protein is CASSQDGGHGYTF.

On this clone: The same CDR3 is also encoded by other DNA sequences in this sample. CDR3 in amino acids: CASSLGGSTDTQYF. The CDR3 bases are TGCGCCAGCAGCTTGGGGGGCAGCACAGATACGCAGTATTTT. The V call is TRBV5-1, the J call TRBJ2-3; maybe TRBD1 (5 bases). The V and J ends lost 0 bases and 0 bases respectively, with 5 bases between them. The CDR3 consists of 14 residues. Germline CDR1 and CDR2: SGHRS and YFSETQ. The full variable domain, with the rest looked up from reference TRBV5-1 and TRBJ2-3, is KAGVTQTPRYLIKTRGQQVTLSCSPISGHRSVSWYQQTPGQGLQFLFEYFSETQRNKGNFPGRFSGRQFSNSRSEMNVSTLELGDSALYLCASSLGGSTDTQYFGPGTRLTVL.

J is TRBJ1-2 and V is TRBV4-2; 11 bases agree with TRBD1. CDR1 is LGHNA, CDR2 YNFKEQ, per germline. Trimming removed 0 bases from V and 4 bases from J; junction bases left unmatched: 4. The CDR3 contains 16 residues. The chain's CDR3 is CASSQDGQGATYGYTF. DNA for the CDR3: TGTGCCAGCAGCCAAGATGGACAGGGGGCTACCTATGGCTACACCTTC.

V is TRBV19 and J is TRBJ1-3; TRBD1 matches at 7 bases. Germline V gives CDR1 LNHDA, CDR2 SQIVND (reference sequence). V lost 3 bases to trimming and J lost 0 bases; unmatched junction nucleotides: 2. The CDR3 consists of 15 residues. The CDR3 nucleotides are TGTGCCAGTAGTATCGGGGACAGCTCTGGAAACACCATATATTTT. The encoded protein is CASSIGDSSGNTIYF.

CDR3 coding DNA: TGTGCCAGCAGTTCCGCGGAAGCGGGAGGGGAGCTCGATACGCAGTATTTT. It is translated as CASSSAEAGGELDTQYF. The rearrangement uses TRBV28 and TRBJ2-3; 10 bases agree with TRBD2. V gave up 4 bases and J gave up 6 bases; unmatched junction bases: 13. The CDR3 sequence is 17 residues long. Germline CDR1 reads MDHEN; CDR2 reads SYDVKM.

The V and J genes are TRBV4-1 and TRBJ2-2; the D gene is possibly TRBD1 (7 bases). V lost 4 bases and J lost 5, with 17 bases in between. The CDR3 spans 16 residues. Looked up from germline, CDR1 is MGHRA and CDR2 is YSYEKL. The chain's CDR3 is CASSPINRGGTGELFF. The CDR3 DNA reads TGCGCCAGCAGCCCGATAAACAGGGGAGGAACCGGGGAGCTGTTTTTT.

The chain is built from TRBV28 and TRBJ1-2, with TRBD1 matching 9 bases. The CDR3 is 13 amino acids. J was trimmed by 8 bases and V by 6 bases; bases with no gene match: 7. From germline, CDR1 is MDHEN and CDR2 SYDVKM. The CDR3 loop is CASSPGQGGGYTF. The CDR3 DNA follows: TGTGCCAGCAGCCCGGGACAGGGTGGGGGCTACACCTTC.

V is TRBV5-1 and J is TRBJ2-1, with 10 positions matching TRBD2. Germline CDR1 and CDR2: SGHRS and YFSETQ. This CDR3 region has 20 residues. The ends lost 1 base at V and 0 bases at J; junction bases unmatched: 13. Written as DNA, the CDR3 is TGCGCCAGCAGCTTGCCCAGTGAGGGACTAGCGCCTAGCTCCTACAATGAGCAGTTCTTC. This gives the protein CASSLPSEGLAPSSYNEQFF.

The chain uses TRBV27 and TRBJ1-1; tentatively, D is TRBD1 (5 bases). Trimming took 6 bases from V and 6 from J, leaving 20 bases between them. The CDR3 spans 15 residues. Germline CDR1 reads MNHEY; CDR2 reads SMNVEV (reference sequence). In nucleotides, the CDR3 is TGTGCCAGCAGGCGAACCGTGGAGCGGGGGGCTGAAGCTTTCTTT. It specifies CASRRTVERGAEAFF.

The rearrangement links TRBV28 to TRBJ1-1; 10 bases are a match to TRBD1. Per germline, CDR1 MDHEN and CDR2 SYDVKM. The V and J ends lost 3 bases and 4 bases, in that order; junction bases with no gene match: 17. This CDR3 region has 19 residues. CDR3 loop: CASSFNFGQGGTVGTEAFF. In nucleotides, the CDR3 is TGTGCCAGCAGTTTCAACTTCGGACAGGGGGGCACTGTGGGCACTGAAGCTTTCTTT.

This clone has more than one count but fewer than ten. This chain links TRBV4-1 with TRBJ2-7; TRBD2 aligns across 7 bases. CDR1 is MGHRA and CDR2 is YSYEKL in the germline V gene. There are 16 residues in the CDR3. After removal of 3 bases from V and 1 base from J, the junction contained 9 bases not matched to a gene. CDR3 nucleotides: TGCGCCAGCAGCCAGGCCGTGCGGGAGCGATCCTACGAGCAGTACTTC. Translating it yields CASSQAVRERSYEQYF.

V is TRBV13 and J is TRBJ2-7; 7 bases match TRBD2. This CDR3 contains 15 residues. From germline, CDR1 is PRHDT and CDR2 FYEKMQ (reference sequence). V lost 0 bases and J lost 1; bases outside the gene matches: 3. CDR3 in DNA: TGTGCCAGCAGCTTAGGCGGGGAGGGGTCCTACGAGCAGTACTTC. Its translation: CASSLGGEGSYEQYF. Complete variable domain (other parts from reference TRBV13 and TRBJ2-7): AAGVIQSPRHLIKEKRETATLKCYPIPRHDTVYWYQQGPGQDPQFLISFYEKMQSDKGSIPDRFSAQQFSDYHSELNMSSLELGDSALYFCASSLGGEGSYEQYFGPGTRLTVT.

With respect to this clone: In the same sample, other DNA sequences code for this CDR3. The J gene is TRBJ2-3, the V gene TRBV18; 14 bases fit TRBD2. The trim removed 0 bases at V and 5 bases at J, leaving 1 base unmatched. This CDR3 region has 16 residues. Germline CDR1 reads KGHSH; CDR2 reads LQKENI. The chain's CDR3 is CASSPPGLAGVDTQYF. The CDR3 nucleotides read TGTGCCAGCTCACCACCGGGACTAGCGGGAGTAGATACGCAGTATTTT.